This T cell receptor beta chain was captured by sequencing in a study of metastatic and nonmetastatic thyroid tumors. Study details: Samples came from malignant and benign thyroid patients, and repertoires were compared across blood and tumor or nodule tissue.

Study-wide points: Significantly greater TCR beta diversity was reportedly found in malignant thyroid tumors than in benign nodules (in blood and tumor).

V gave up 2 bases and J gave up 7 bases; unmatched junction bases: 6. The CDR3 length is 13 residues. Germline CDR1 reads DFQATT; CDR2 reads SNEGSKA (reference sequence). With respect to this clone: Its antigen is unidentified.

With MiXCR, TCRdb reprocessed the PCR reads. Among over 45,000 clones listed, under 30% were seen once. None of the patients had undergone any treatment ahead of thyroid surgery. The chain carries TRBV20-1 and TRBJ2-7; TRBD2 matches at 9 bases. The source of this sequence is a male donor with papillary thyroid cancer or a benign thyroid nodule (not recorded which). Some clones in this sample may be carry-over from other donors' samples. Sequenced material: blood. The CDR3 bases are TGCAGTGCTAGACTAGCGGGAACGGGGGAGCAGTACTTC. It encodes CSARLAGTGEQYF.